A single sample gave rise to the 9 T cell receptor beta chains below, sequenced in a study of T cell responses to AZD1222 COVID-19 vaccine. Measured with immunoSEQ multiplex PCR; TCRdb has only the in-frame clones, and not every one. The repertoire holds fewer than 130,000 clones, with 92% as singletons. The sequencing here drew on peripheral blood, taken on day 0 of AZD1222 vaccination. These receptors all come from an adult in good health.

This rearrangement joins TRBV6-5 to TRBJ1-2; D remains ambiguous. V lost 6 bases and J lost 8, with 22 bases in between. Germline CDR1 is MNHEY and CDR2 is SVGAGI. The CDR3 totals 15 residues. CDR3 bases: TGTGCCAGCAGACAACCGACACCCACTATGGGGGGCTACACCTTC. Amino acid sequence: CASRQPTPTMGGYTF.

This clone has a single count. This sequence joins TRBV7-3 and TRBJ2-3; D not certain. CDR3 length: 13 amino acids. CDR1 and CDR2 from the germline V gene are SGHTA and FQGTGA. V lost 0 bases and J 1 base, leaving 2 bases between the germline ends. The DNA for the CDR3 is TGTGCCAGCAGCTTAACGGGCACAGATACGCAGTATTTT. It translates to CASSLTGTDTQYF.

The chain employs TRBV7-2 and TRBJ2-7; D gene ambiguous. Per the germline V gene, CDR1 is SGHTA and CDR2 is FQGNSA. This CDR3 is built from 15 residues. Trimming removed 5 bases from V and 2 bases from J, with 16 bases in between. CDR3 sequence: CASSPPGRAAYEQYF. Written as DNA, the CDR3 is TGTGCCAGCAGCCCCCCCGGACGGGCCGCCTACGAGCAGTACTTC.

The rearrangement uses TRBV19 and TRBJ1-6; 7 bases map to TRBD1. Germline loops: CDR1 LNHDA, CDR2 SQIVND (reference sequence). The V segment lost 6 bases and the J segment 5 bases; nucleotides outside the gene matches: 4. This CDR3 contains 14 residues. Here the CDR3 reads CASRRTGNNSPLHF. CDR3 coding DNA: TGTGCCAGTAGAAGGACAGGAAATAATTCACCCCTCCACTTT. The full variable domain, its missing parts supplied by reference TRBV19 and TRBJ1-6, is DGGITQSPKYLFRKEGQNVTLSCEQNLNHDAMYWYRQDPGQGLRLIYYSQIVNDFQKGDIAEGYSVSREKKESFPLTVTSAQKNPTAFYLCASRRTGNNSPLHFGNGTRLTVT.

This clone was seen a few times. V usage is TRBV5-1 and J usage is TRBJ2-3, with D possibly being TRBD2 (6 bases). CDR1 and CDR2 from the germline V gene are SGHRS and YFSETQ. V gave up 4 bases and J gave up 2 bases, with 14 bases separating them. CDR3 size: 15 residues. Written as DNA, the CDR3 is TGCGCCAGCAGCCCGCTACGGGGGTCCACAGATACGCAGTATTTT. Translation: CASSPLRGSTDTQYF.

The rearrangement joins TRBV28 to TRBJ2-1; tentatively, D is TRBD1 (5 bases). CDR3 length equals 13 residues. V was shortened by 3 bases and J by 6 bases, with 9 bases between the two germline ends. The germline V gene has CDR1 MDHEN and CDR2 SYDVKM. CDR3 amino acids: CASSFNRLNEQFF. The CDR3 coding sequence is TGTGCCAGCAGTTTCAACAGGCTCAATGAGCAGTTCTTC.

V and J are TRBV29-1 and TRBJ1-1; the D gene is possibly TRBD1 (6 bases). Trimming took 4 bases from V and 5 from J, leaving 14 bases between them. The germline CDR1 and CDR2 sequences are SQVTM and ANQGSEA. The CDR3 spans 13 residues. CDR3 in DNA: TGCAGCGTTGCCCGGGACATCGAAACTGAAGCTTTCTTT. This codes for CSVARDIETEAFF.

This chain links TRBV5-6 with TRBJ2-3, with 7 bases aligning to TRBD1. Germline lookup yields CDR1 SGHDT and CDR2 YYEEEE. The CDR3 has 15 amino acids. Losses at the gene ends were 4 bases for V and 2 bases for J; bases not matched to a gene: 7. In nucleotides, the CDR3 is TGTGCCAGCAGCAAACGACAGGGAACCACAGATACGCAGTATTTT. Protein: CASSKRQGTTDTQYF.

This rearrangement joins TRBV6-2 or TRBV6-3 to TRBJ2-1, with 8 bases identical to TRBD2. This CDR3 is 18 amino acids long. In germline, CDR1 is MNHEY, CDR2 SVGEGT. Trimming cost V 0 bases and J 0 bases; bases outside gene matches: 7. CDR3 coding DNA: TGTGCCAGCAGTTACTCGTCTAGCGGGCTTAGCTCCTACAATGAGCAGTTCTTC. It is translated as CASSYSSSGLSSYNEQFF.